This T cell receptor beta chain was obtained from a study of blood T cell repertoires in COVID-19. Turning to the study itself: Sources were T cells, B-cell-depleted T cells, or PBMCs; the material itself was cDNA or gDNA.

This CDR3 contains 15 residues. Germline CDR1 is LNHDA and CDR2 is SQIVND (reference sequence). Trimming took 5 bases from V and 5 from J; bases not matched to a gene: 9. Enrolment of Seattle patients took place during active infection, and they were followed longitudinally. Original handling: Estimated nucleated cell counts came from reference gene primer amplification. Produced via immunoSEQ multiplex PCR; TCRdb's table is partial and in-frame only. That table furnishes V, J and clone size, whereas the DNA furnished D and trimming. The data hold 500,000 to 600,000 clones, with about 89% observed a single time.

This TCR was sampled from a woman in her fifties or sixties with COVID-19, enrolled during active disease. This rearrangement joins TRBV19 to TRBJ1-1; 9 nucleotides agree with TRBD1. The sequenced sample was peripheral blood. CDR3 protein: CASSPTGQGGTEAFF. CDR3 nucleotide sequence: TGTGCCAGTAGTCCCACGGGACAGGGAGGTACTGAAGCTTTCTTT.